Listed here are 20 T cell receptor beta chains from one sample, sequenced in a study of blood T cell repertoires in COVID-19. Data came from immunoSEQ multiplex PCR; TCRdb stores just in-frame clones and leaves some out. Of about 210,000 clones listed, approximately 78% were seen once; the top ten hold over 9.5%. The sample taken for sequencing was peripheral blood. Source of these receptors: a woman aged 40 to 50 with acute or convalescent COVID-19.

The CDR3 reads CASSSIRDSFYEQYF. Written as DNA, the CDR3 is TGTGCCAGCAGCTCCATTCGGGACAGTTTCTACGAGCAGTACTTC. The chain couples TRBV7-8 to TRBJ2-7, with 7 bases lining up with TRBD1. Trimming took 4 bases from V and 3 from J; bases not matched to a gene: 9. CDR1 is SGHVS, CDR2 FQNEAQ, per germline. This CDR3 is 15 amino acids long.

The chain joins TRBV19 to TRBJ2-1, with 11 bases lining up with TRBD1. The CDR3 covers 14 residues. With V trimmed by 4 bases and J by 7 bases, 3 bases remained unmatched. Looked up from germline, CDR1 is LNHDA and CDR2 is SQIVND (reference sequence). CDR3 nucleotide sequence: TGTGCCAGTAGTACGGGGACAGGGGGGAATGAGCAGTTCTTC. Its protein is CASSTGTGGNEQFF.

The J gene is TRBJ1-5, the V gene TRBV3-1 (or the pseudogene TRBV3-2); 7 nucleotides match TRBD1. After removal of 2 bases from V and 2 bases from J, the junction contained 15 bases not matched to a gene. This CDR3 contains 19 residues. CDR1 and CDR2 (germline): LGHDT, YNNKEL (reference sequence). The CDR3 nucleotides read TGTGCCAGCAGCCAACGTACAGGGGTTGGAGCCTTAGGCAATCAGCCCCAGCATTTT. Amino acids: CASSQRTGVGALGNQPQHF.

This clone was seen only a few times. The chain links TRBV6-5 to TRBJ1-5; 7 nucleotides agree with TRBD1. The CDR3 is 15 residues long. With 6 bases clipped from V and 1 base from J, the junction kept 6 bases outside the gene matches. From germline, CDR1 is MNHEY and CDR2 SVGAGI. The CDR3 reads CASSPDRRSNQPQHF. Written as DNA, the CDR3 is TGTGCCAGCAGCCCGGACAGGAGAAGCAATCAGCCCCAGCATTTT.

V is TRBV5-1 and J is TRBJ1-6; a possible D gene is TRBD1 (6 bases). The V and J ends lost 0 bases and 6 bases respectively, with 13 bases between them. This CDR3 spans 16 amino acids. CDR1 SGHRS and CDR2 YFSETQ come from the germline V gene. The CDR3 loop is CASSLVLDRSNSPLHF. Here the CDR3 DNA reads TGCGCCAGCAGCTTGGTCCTGGACAGATCTAATTCACCCCTCCACTTT. The full variable domain, its missing parts supplied by reference TRBV5-1 and TRBJ1-6, is KAGVTQTPRYLIKTRGQQVTLSCSPISGHRSVSWYQQTPGQGLQFLFEYFSETQRNKGNFPGRFSGRQFSNSRSEMNVSTLELGDSALYLCASSLVLDRSNSPLHFGNGTRLTVT.

This chain links TRBV5-6 with TRBJ1-2; perhaps TRBD1 as D (5 bases). V lost 4 bases, J lost 7 bases, and 17 bases lay in between. The CDR3 spans 14 residues. CDR1 and CDR2 from the germline V gene are SGHDT and YYEEEE. The CDR3 protein is CASSRGLPEAGYTF. CDR3 nucleotide sequence: TGTGCCAGCAGCCGGGGACTTCCCGAGGCTGGCTACACCTTC.

The chain recombines TRBV9 with TRBJ1-1, with D maybe TRBD1 (6 bases). The CDR3 consists of 14 residues. The germline gives CDR1 SGDLS, CDR2 YYNGEE. The ends were cut back, 0 bases at V and 5 bases at J, with 11 bases in the middle. CDR3 residues: CASSVVGGSTEAFF. The CDR3 bases are TGTGCCAGCAGCGTAGTAGGGGGATCAACTGAAGCTTTCTTT.

V usage is TRBV25-1 and J usage is TRBJ2-7; perhaps TRBD2 as D (6 bases). There are 13 residues in the CDR3. V was clipped by 11 bases and J by 3 bases, with 17 bases between them. The germline gives CDR1 MGHDK, CDR2 SYGVNS. The CDR3 DNA sequence: TGTGCCGCGGGAAAGGGTCCAATCTACGAGCAGTACTTC. Its translation: CAAGKGPIYEQYF.

Here the CDR3 reads CASSLRGGDSTGELFF. The CDR3 nucleotides read TGTGCCAGCAGCTTAAGAGGGGGCGATAGCACCGGGGAGCTGTTTTTT. This chain links TRBV7-6 with TRBJ2-2; 7 positions agree with TRBD1. Germline V gene sequence: CDR1 SGHVS, CDR2 FNYEAQ. CDR3 length: 16 residues. Unmatched junction bases numbered 7, after V lost 2 bases and J lost 4 bases.

J is TRBJ2-7 and V is TRBV5-1, with 8 bases matching TRBD1. V lost 3 bases and J lost 4; bases outside the gene matches: 15. The germline CDR1 and CDR2 sequences are SGHRS and YFSETQ. The CDR3 loop spans 17 amino acids. The CDR3 loop is CASSSTRQTGGTYEQYF. For the CDR3, the DNA is TGCGCCAGCAGCTCCACAAGGCAAACAGGGGGAACTTACGAGCAGTACTTC.

The CDR3 DNA sequence: TGTGCCAGCACAGACCACAGGGTCGGCGGCTACACCTTC. Translation gives CASTDHRVGGYTF. This rearrangement joins TRBV6-5 to TRBJ1-2; possible D gene TRBD1, 6 bases. In germline, CDR1 is MNHEY, CDR2 SVGAGI. The ends were cut back, 7 bases at V and 8 bases at J, with 17 bases in the middle. The CDR3 runs 13 residues.

The V gene is TRBV29-1, the J gene TRBJ2-2, with D possibly being TRBD1 (5 bases). V was pared by 4 bases and J by 5 bases, with 8 bases between. The CDR3 runs to 12 residues. The germline CDR1 and CDR2 sequences are SQVTM and ANQGSEA. The CDR3 region is CSVADITGELFF. CDR3 bases: TGCAGCGTTGCGGACATTACCGGGGAGCTGTTTTTT.

The chain links TRBV10-1 to TRBJ2-2, with TRBD2 identical over 14 bases. Losses at the gene ends were 6 bases for V and 6 bases for J; bases not matched to a gene: 18. CDR3 size: 20 residues. Germline CDR1 and CDR2: WNHNN and SYGVQD (reference sequence). This chain's CDR3 is CASRAIGTSGSRRHAGELFF. The CDR3, as DNA: TGCGCCAGCAGGGCTATTGGGACTAGCGGGAGTCGTCGTCACGCCGGGGAGCTGTTTTTT.

Only a few counts were recorded for this clone. The chain couples TRBV2 to TRBJ2-1; tentative D call: TRBD2 (7 bases). Deletions cut 2 bases from V and 6 bases from J, with 17 bases between. The length of the CDR3 is 16 residues. Per germline, CDR1 SNHLY and CDR2 FYNNEI. CDR3 nucleotides: TGTGCCAGCAGTGAAAGGGGGGGCCGATTAGTCAATGAGCAGTTCTTC. The encoded protein is CASSERGGRLVNEQFF.

The gene calls are TRBV6-5 and TRBJ2-1; 9 bases agree with TRBD1. V lost 6 bases, J lost 9 bases, and 9 bases stayed unmatched. The CDR3 contains 14 residues. Germline V gives CDR1 MNHEY, CDR2 SVGAGI. The CDR3 DNA sequence: TGTGCCAGCAGGCCGGGACAGGGATGGCTTGAGCAGTTCTTC. Its protein is CASRPGQGWLEQFF.

The chain links TRBV2 to TRBJ2-1; 9 nucleotides agree with TRBD2. CDR1 is SNHLY, CDR2 FYNNEI, per germline. The CDR3 loop spans 14 amino acids. J gave up 2 bases and V 9 bases, and 5 bases lay outside the gene matches. CDR3 residues: CASTSSGTYNEQFF. In DNA form, the CDR3 reads TGTGCCAGTACCTCTAGCGGGACCTACAATGAGCAGTTCTTC.

The chain joins TRBV19 to TRBJ1-4; 10 positions match TRBD1. Germline lookup yields CDR1 LNHDA and CDR2 SQIVND (reference sequence). The length of the CDR3 is 14 residues. V dropped 9 bases and J dropped 7; count of bases not matched to a gene: 8. The CDR3 nucleotides read TGTGCCAGCCAGCGCCGGGACAGGGGTGAAAAACTGTTTTTT. This gives the protein CASQRRDRGEKLFF.

The V call is TRBV7-2, the J call TRBJ2-5; a weak D match, TRBD2 (6 bases). V was trimmed by 5 bases and J by 3 bases, leaving 10 bases between them. The germline gives CDR1 SGHTA, CDR2 FQGNSA. CDR3 length equals 13 residues. The CDR3 sequence: CASSRGLEETQYF. Here the CDR3 DNA reads TGTGCCAGCAGCCGGGGACTGGAAGAGACCCAGTACTTC.

V usage is TRBV9 and J usage is TRBJ2-2, with 11 bases that match TRBD1. The CDR3 consists of 15 residues. Per germline, CDR1 SGDLS and CDR2 YYNGEE. J lost 6 bases, V lost 0 bases, and 1 base had no gene match. The CDR3 coding sequence is TGTGCCAGCAGCGTAGGGGACAGGGGGGCCGGGGAGCTGTTTTTT. Residues: CASSVGDRGAGELFF.

The chain employs TRBV19 and TRBJ1-4; 10 bases match TRBD1. Trimming at V came to 5 bases and at J to 8 bases, leaving 8 bases not matched to a gene. The CDR3 length is 15 residues. Germline V gene lookup returns CDR1 LNHDA and CDR2 SQIVND (reference sequence). The CDR3 coding sequence is TGTGCCAGTAGTCCTATGGGACAGGGGAACGAAAAACTGTTTTTT. As protein: CASSPMGQGNEKLFF.